This T cell receptor beta chain was captured by sequencing in a study of cytomegalovirus exposure and HLA in healthy donors. Across the whole study: HLA-typed donors were the source of about 85 million unique TCRs, which an early data release held.

The study ran its PCR with 60 Vbeta and 13 Jbeta primers. Generated by immunoSEQ multiplex PCR, the TCRdb table keeps only in-frame clones and is missing some. This sample has approximately 50,000 clones, with about 81% found just once. On this clone: Its antigen remains unidentified.

Regarding the study as a whole: In vitro checks showed that a few CMV-associated chains really do target CMV antigens. A few V segments could not be told apart, such as TRBV6-2 and TRBV6-3, and were left out. A later analysis linked a missense DCLRE1C variant to TCR beta V- and J-gene trimming.

V was clipped by 2 bases and J by 4 bases, with 8 bases between them. The germline V gene encodes CDR1 MDHEN and CDR2 SYDVKM. This CDR3 is built from 13 residues. The sequenced material came from PBMCs. This sequence was found in a boy between 10 and 17 years old in good health and CMV-seropositive. The chain is built from TRBV28 and TRBJ1-1, with a weak D call TRBD1 (5 bases). CDR3 sequence reads: CASSLQGGTEAFF. CDR3 nucleotide sequence: TGTGCCAGCAGTTTACAGGGCGGCACTGAAGCTTTCTTT.